The clone carrying this T cell receptor (beta chain) was seen a handful of times. Its specificity is unknown. One end of the junction varies from germline; a read error may be responsible. The length of the CDR3 is 18 residues. CDR1 is SEHNR, CDR2 FQNEAQ, per germline (reference sequence). This entry belongs to a study of cytomegalovirus exposure and HLA in healthy donors. About the study: An early data release held tens of millions of unique TCRs from HLA-typed donors. Notes on the study in general: HLA alleles showed associations with 16,951 TCR beta sequences in a later analysis, at a 0.05 false discovery rate.

With 60 Vbeta and 13 Jbeta primers, the PCR was carried out. The protocol was immunoSEQ multiplex PCR, while the TCRdb copy is restricted to in-frame clones and leaves out a portion. The sample consists of 150,000 to 180,000 clones, about 80% of them appearing once. This chain joins TRBV7-9 and TRBJ2-1; 9 bases agree with TRBD2. This clonotype originated in a man aged 25 to 40 in good health and CMV-seropositive. The specimen sequenced was PBMCs. The CDR3, as DNA: TGTTCCAGCAGCTCCTTAATGAATCCGACTAGCGGATACAATGAGCAGTTCTTC. Translated: CSSSSLMNPTSGYNEQFF.